The clone carrying this T cell receptor (beta chain) was counted many times. Its antigen is not known. The record originates from a study of identical twins. Study-wide findings and caveats: Possibly, invariant MAIT and iNKT cells partly confounded zero-insertion analyses. There were fewer insertions in abundant cord blood beta clonotypes, but memory repertoires showed no such pattern.

Healthy Caucasian donors formed the entire cohort. Using its own MiXCR run on the 5' RACE reads, TCRdb lists one record per CDR3 protein. This sample carries 280,000 or so distinct CDR3 sequences, roughly 8.6% of them seen once, and the ten largest clones take approximately 2%. V shed 5 bases and J shed 9 bases, with 16 bases lying between them. Germline V lookup: CDR1 LGHDT, CDR2 YNNKEL (reference sequence). The CDR3 consists of 13 residues. The data were also submitted as part of a second study, on yellow fever vaccine responses in identical twins. From that second work: Twins' T cell vaccine responses reportedly looked partly convergent, partly personalized.

Sequencing was carried out using memory (CD45RO+) T cells sorted from blood. This TCR was recovered from a young woman in good health. This chain joins TRBV3-1 and TRBJ2-5, with a possible D match to TRBD1 (5 bases). Here the CDR3 DNA reads TGTGCCAGCAGCGATCGGGTCCAAGGGGCCCAGTACTTC. Protein sequence: CASSDRVQGAQYF.